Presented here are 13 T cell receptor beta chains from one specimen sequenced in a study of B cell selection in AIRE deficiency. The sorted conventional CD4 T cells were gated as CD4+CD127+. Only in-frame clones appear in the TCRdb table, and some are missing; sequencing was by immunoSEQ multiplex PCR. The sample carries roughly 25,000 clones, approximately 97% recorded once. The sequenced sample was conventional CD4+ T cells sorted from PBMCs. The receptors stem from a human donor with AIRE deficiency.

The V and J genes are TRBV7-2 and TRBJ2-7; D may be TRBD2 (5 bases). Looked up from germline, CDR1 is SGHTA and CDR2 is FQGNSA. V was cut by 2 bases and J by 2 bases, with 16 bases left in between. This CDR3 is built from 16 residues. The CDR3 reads CASSLIGLAQTYEQYF. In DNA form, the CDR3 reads TGTGCCAGCAGCTTAATCGGGCTAGCTCAGACCTACGAGCAGTACTTC.

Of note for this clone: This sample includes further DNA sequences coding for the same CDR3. CDR3 nucleotides: TGTGCCAGCAGCCGAGACAATCAGCCCCAGCATTTT. Translated, it gives CASSRDNQPQHF. V and J are TRBV7-9 and TRBJ1-5, with D uncertain. The V and J ends lost 5 bases and 3 bases respectively, with 5 bases between them. The CDR3 is 12 amino acids. Germline V CDR1 and CDR2: SEHNR, FQNEAQ (reference sequence).

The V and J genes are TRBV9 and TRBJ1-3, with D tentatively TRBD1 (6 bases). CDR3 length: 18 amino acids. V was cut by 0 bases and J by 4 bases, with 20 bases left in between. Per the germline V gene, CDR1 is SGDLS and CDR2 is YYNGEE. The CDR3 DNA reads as TGTGCCAGCAGCGTAGGACCCAGGGGTCCCCTTGGGGGAAACACCATATATTTT. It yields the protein CASSVGPRGPLGGNTIYF.

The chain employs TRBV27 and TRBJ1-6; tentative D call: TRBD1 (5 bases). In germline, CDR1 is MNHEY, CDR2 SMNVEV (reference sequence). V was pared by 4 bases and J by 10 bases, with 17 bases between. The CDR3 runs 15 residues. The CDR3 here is CASSSPQARDSPLHF. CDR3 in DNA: TGTGCCAGCAGTTCCCCCCAGGCCAGGGACTCACCCCTCCACTTT.

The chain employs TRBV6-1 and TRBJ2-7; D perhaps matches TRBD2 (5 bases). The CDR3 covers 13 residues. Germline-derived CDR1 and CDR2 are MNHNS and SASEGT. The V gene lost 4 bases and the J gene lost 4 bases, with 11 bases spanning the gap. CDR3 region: CASSVLTKYEQYF. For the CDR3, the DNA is TGTGCCAGCAGTGTTTTGACTAAATACGAGCAGTACTTC.

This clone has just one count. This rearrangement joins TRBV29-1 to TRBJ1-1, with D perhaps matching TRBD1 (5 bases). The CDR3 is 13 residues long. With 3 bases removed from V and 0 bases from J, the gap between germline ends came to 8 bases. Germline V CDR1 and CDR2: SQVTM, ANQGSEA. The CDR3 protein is CSVEEGMNTEAFF. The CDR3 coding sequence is TGCAGCGTTGAGGAGGGGATGAACACTGAAGCTTTCTTT.

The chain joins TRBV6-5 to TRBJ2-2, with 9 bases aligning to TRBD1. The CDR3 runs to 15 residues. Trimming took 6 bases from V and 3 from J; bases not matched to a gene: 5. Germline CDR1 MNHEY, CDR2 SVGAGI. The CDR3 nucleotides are TGTGCCAGCAGGCACAGGGGGCTATACACCGGGGAGCTGTTTTTT. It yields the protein CASRHRGLYTGELFF.

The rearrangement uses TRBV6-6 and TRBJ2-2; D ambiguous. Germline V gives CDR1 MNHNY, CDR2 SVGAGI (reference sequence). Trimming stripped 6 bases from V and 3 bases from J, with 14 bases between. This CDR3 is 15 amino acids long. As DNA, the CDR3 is TGTGCCAGCAGAAAACGGGTTGAGGACACCGGGGAGCTGTTTTTT. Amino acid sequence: CASRKRVEDTGELFF.

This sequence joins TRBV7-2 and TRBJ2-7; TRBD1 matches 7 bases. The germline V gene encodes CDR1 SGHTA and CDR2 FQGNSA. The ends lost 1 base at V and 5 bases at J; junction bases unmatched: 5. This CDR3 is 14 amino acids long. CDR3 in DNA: TGTGCCAGCAGCTTAGACCGGGACAGCAACGAGCAGTACTTC. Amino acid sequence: CASSLDRDSNEQYF.

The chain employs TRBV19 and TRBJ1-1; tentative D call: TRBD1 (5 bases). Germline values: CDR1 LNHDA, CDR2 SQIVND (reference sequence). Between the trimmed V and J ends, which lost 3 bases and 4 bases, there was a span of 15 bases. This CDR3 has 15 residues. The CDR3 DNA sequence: TGTGCCAGTAGTATCAAGGCGAGAGGGGCCACTGAAGCTTTCTTT. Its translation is CASSIKARGATEAFF.

As DNA, the CDR3 is TGTGCCAGCAGCCGGGACAGGGACTCACCCCTCCACTTT. Residues: CASSRDRDSPLHF. The chain is built from TRBV5-4 and TRBJ1-6, with 9 bases that match TRBD1. CDR1 and CDR2 from the germline V gene are SGHNT and YYREEE (reference sequence). J was trimmed by 10 bases and V by 4 bases; bases with no gene match: 3. The CDR3 consists of 13 residues.

As DNA, the CDR3 is TGTGCCAGCAGAGTTCTTATGAACACTGAAGCTTTCTTT. This codes for CASRVLMNTEAFF. The chain couples TRBV25-1 to TRBJ1-1; D call uncertain. This CDR3 has 13 residues. From germline, CDR1 is MGHDK and CDR2 SYGVNS. Trimming shortened V by 6 bases and J by 0 bases, and 8 bases separated the two germline ends.

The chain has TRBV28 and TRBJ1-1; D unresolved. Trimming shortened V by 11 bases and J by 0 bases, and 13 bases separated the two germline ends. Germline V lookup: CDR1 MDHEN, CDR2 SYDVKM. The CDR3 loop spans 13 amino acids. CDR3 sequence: CAFKEAMNTEAFF. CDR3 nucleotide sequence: TGTGCCTTCAAAGAGGCGATGAACACTGAAGCTTTCTTT.